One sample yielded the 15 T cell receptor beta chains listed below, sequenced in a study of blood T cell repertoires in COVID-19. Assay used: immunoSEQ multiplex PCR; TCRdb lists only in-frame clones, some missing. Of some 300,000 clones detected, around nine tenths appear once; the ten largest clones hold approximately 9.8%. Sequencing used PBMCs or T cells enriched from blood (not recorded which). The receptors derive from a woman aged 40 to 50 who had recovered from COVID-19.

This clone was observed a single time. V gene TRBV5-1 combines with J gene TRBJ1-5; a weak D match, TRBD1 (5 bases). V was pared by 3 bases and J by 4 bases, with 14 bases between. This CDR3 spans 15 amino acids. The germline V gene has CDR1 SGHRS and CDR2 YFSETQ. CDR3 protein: CASSWRQGVNQPQHF. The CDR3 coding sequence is TGCGCCAGCAGCTGGCGGCAGGGTGTAAATCAGCCCCAGCATTTT.

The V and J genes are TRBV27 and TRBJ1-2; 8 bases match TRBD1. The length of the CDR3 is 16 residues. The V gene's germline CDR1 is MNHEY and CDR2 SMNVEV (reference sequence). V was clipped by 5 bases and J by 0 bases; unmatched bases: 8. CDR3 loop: CASSPEGTGSNYGYTF. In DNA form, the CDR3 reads TGTGCCAGCAGTCCGGAAGGGACAGGCTCTAACTATGGCTACACCTTC.

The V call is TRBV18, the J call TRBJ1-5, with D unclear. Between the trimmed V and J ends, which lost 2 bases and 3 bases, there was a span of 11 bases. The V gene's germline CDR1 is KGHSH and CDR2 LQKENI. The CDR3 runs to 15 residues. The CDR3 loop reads CASSPVRGTNQPQHF. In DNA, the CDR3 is TGTGCCAGCTCACCAGTTCGGGGAACCAATCAGCCCCAGCATTTT.

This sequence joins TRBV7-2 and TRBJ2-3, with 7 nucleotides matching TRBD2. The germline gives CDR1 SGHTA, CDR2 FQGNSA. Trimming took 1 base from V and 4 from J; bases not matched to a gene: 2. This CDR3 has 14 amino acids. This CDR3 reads CASSLVRGADTQYF. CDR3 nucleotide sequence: TGTGCCAGCAGCTTAGTCCGGGGGGCAGATACGCAGTATTTT.

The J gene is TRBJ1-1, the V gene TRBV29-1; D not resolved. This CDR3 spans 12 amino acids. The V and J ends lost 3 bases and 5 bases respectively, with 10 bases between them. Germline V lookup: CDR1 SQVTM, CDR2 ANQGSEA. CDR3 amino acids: CSVDGVETEAFF. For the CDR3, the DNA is TGCAGCGTTGACGGGGTAGAGACTGAAGCTTTCTTT.

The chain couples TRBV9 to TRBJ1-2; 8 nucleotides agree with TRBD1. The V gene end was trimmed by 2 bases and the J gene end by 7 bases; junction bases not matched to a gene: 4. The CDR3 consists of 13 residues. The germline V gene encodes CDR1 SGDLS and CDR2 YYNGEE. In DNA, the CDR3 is TGTGCCAGCAGCGTCGACAGGGGAAGTGGCTACACCTTC. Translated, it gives CASSVDRGSGYTF.

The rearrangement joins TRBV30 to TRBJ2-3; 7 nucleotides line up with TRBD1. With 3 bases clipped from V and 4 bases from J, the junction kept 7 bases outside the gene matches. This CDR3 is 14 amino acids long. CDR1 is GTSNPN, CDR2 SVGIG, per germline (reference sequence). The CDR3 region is CAWSGTEKSDTQYF. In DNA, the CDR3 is TGTGCCTGGAGCGGGACAGAGAAGTCAGATACGCAGTATTTT.

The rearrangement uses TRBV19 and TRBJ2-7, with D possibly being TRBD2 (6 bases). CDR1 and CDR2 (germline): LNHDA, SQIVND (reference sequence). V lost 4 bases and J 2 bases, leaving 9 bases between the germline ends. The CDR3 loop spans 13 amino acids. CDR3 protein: CASSKDYAYEQYF. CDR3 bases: TGTGCCAGTAGTAAGGACTACGCCTACGAGCAGTACTTC.

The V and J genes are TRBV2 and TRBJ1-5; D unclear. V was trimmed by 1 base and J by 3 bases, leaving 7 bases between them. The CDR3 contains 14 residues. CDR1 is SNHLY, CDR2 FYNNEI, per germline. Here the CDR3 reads CASSEERFNQPQHF. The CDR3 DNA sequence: TGTGCCAGCAGTGAAGAACGGTTCAATCAGCCCCAGCATTTT.

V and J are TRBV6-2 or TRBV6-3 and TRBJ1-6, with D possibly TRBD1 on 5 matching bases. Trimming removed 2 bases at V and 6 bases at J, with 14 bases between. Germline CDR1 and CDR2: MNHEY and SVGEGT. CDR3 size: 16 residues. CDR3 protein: CASSYGRADGNSPLHF. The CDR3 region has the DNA TGTGCCAGCAGTTACGGCAGGGCGGACGGTAATTCACCCCTCCACTTT.

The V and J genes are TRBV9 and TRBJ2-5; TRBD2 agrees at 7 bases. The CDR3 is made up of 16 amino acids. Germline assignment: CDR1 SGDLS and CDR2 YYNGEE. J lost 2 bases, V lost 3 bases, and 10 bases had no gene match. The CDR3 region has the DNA TGTGCCAGCAGCGGGGGATCGGCGGGAGTACAAGAGACCCAGTACTTC. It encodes CASSGGSAGVQETQYF.

The CDR3 loop is CASSDSTYEQYF. For the CDR3, the DNA is TGTGCCAGCAGCGACAGTACCTACGAGCAGTACTTC. This chain uses TRBV7-2 with TRBJ2-7; maybe TRBD1 (5 bases). Deletions cut 5 bases from V and 2 bases from J, with 7 bases between. This CDR3 comprises 12 residues. Germline CDR1 is SGHTA and CDR2 is FQGNSA.

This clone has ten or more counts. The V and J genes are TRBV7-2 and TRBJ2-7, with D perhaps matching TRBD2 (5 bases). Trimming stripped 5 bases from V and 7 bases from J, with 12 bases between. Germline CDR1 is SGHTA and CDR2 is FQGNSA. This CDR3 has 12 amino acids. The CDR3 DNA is TGTGCCAGCAGCGAACGGACGGGGGAGCAGTACTTC. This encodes CASSERTGEQYF.

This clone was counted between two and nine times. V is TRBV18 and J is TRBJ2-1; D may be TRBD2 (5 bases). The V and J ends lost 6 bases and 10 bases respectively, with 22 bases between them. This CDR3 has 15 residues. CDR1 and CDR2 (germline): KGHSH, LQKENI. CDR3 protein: CASSPTGTVLGEQFF. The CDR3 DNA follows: TGTGCCAGCTCTCCGACGGGAACCGTCTTAGGGGAGCAGTTCTTC.

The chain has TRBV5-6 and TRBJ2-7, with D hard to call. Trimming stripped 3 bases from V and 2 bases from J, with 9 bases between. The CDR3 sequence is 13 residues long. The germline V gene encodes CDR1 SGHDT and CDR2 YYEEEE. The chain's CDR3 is CASSYKAAYEQYF. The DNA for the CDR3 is TGTGCCAGCAGCTATAAAGCCGCCTACGAGCAGTACTTC.